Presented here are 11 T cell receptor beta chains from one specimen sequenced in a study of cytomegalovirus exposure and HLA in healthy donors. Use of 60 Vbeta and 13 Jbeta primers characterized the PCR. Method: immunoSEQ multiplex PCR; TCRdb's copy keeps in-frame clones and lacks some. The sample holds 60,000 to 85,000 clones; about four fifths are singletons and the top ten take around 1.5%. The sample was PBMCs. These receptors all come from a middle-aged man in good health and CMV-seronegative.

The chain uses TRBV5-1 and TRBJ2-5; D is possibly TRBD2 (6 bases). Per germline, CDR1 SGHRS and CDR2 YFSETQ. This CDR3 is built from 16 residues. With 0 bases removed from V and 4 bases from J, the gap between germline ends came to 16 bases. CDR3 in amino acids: CASSLAASVRGETQYF. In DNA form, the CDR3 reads TGCGCCAGCAGCTTGGCTGCTAGCGTCCGAGGAGAGACCCAGTACTTC.

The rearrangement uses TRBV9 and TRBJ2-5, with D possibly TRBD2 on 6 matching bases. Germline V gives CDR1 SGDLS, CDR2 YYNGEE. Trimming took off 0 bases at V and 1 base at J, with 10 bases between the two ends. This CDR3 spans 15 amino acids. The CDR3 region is CASSVESSAQETQYF. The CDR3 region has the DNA TGTGCCAGCAGCGTAGAGTCTAGCGCCCAAGAGACCCAGTACTTC.

The CDR3 protein is CASSVSLGGGKAGELFF. In DNA, the CDR3 is TGTGCCAGCAGCGTCTCCCTTGGGGGGGGGAAGGCCGGGGAGCTGTTTTTT. This chain links TRBV9 with TRBJ2-2; 7 bases align to TRBD2. Trimming at V came to 2 bases and at J to 6 bases, leaving 13 bases not matched to a gene. The CDR3 is 17 residues long. Germline loops: CDR1 SGDLS, CDR2 YYNGEE.

This chain's CDR3 is CASSAPGTDQETQYF. CDR3 sequence (DNA): TGTGCCAGCAGCGCACCTGGGACAGATCAAGAGACCCAGTACTTC. This chain connects TRBV5-4 to TRBJ2-5, with TRBD1 matching 7 bases. J gave up 2 bases and V 4 bases, and 8 bases lay outside the gene matches. There are 15 residues in the CDR3. Germline V lookup: CDR1 SGHNT, CDR2 YYREEE (reference sequence).

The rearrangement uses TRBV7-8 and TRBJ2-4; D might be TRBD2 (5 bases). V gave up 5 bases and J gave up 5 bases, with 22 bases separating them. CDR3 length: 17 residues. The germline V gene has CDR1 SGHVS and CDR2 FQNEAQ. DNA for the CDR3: TGTGCCAGCAGCACCCGAGAGGCCAGGAGGATGCAAAACATTCAGTACTTC. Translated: CASSTREARRMQNIQYF. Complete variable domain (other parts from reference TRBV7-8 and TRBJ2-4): GAGVSQSPRYKVAKRGQDVALRCDPISGHVSLFWYQQALGQGPEFLTYFQNEAQLDKSGLPSDRFFAERPEGSVSTLKIQRTQQEDSAVYLCASSTREARRMQNIQYFGAGTRLSVL.

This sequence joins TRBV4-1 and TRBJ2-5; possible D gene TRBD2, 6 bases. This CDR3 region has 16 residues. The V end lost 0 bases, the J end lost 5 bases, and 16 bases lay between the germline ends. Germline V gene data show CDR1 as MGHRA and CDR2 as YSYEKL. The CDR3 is CASSQDAGGALETQYF. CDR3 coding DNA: TGCGCCAGCAGCCAAGACGCAGGAGGGGCTCTTGAGACCCAGTACTTC.

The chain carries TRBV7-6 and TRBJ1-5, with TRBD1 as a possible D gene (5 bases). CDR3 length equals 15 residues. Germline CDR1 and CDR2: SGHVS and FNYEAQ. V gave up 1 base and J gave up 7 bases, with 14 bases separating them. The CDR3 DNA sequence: TGTGCCAGCAGCTTAGAGGGGACGAGCGGGCAGCCCCAGCATTTT. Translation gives CASSLEGTSGQPQHF.

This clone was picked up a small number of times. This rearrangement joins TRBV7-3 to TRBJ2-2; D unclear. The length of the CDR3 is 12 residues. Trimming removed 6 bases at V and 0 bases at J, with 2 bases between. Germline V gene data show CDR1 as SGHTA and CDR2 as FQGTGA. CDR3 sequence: CASSTNTGELFF. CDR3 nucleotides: TGTGCCAGCAGTACGAACACCGGGGAGCTGTTTTTT.

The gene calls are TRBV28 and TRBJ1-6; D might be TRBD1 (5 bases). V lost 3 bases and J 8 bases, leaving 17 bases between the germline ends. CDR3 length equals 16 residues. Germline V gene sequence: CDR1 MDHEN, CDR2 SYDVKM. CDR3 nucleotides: TGTGCCAGCAGTTTGGACGGGGGTGGTACGCATTCACCCCTCCACTTT. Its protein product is CASSLDGGGTHSPLHF.

CDR3 sequence: CASSLDSRAVGGYTF. CDR3 DNA sequence: TGTGCCAGCAGTTTAGATAGCAGGGCGGTTGGCGGCTACACCTTC. This chain connects TRBV28 to TRBJ1-2; D is possibly TRBD1 (5 bases). V was pared by 2 bases and J by 8 bases, with 18 bases between. CDR1 MDHEN and CDR2 SYDVKM come from the germline V gene. This CDR3 is 15 amino acids long.

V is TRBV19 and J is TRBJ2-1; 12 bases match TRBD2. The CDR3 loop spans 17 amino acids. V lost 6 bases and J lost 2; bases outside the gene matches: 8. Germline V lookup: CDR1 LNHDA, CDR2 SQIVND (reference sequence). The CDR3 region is CASRTGLAGNPYNEQFF. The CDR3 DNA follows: TGTGCCAGTAGGACTGGACTAGCGGGGAACCCCTACAATGAGCAGTTCTTC.